Listed here are 27 T cell receptor beta chains from one sample, sequenced in a study of T-cell memory formation after mild COVID-19. TCRdb called the 5' RACE reads again in MiXCR, with one record for every CDR3 protein. Found here are about 340,000 distinct CDR3 sequences, 13% to 15% of them singletons; the top ten hold roughly 22%. Sequenced sample: PBMCs or a T cell subset sorted from them (not recorded which). These receptors were taken from a man aged 18 to 29 who had mild COVID-19 (a few samples of this study predate the infection). Cell type and time point are not known.

The gene calls are TRBV7-3 and TRBJ1-4; no clear D gene. Trimming removed 1 base at V and 4 bases at J, with 7 bases between. CDR1 and CDR2 (germline): SGHTA, FQGTGA. The CDR3 covers 14 residues. For the CDR3, the DNA is TGTGCCAGCAGCTTAAACGGAAATAATGAAAAACTGTTTTTT. Protein: CASSLNGNNEKLFF. The full variable domain, its missing parts supplied by reference TRBV7-3 and TRBJ1-4, is GAGVSQTPSNKVTEKGKYVELRCDPISGHTALYWYRQSLGQGPEFLIYFQGTGAADDSGLPNDRFFAVRPEGSVSTLKIQRTERGDSAVYLCASSLNGNNEKLFFGSGTQLSVL.

Many counts were recorded for this clonotype. The gene calls are TRBV18 and TRBJ2-2, with D perhaps TRBD1 (6 bases). Per germline, CDR1 KGHSH and CDR2 LQKENI. The CDR3 has 13 amino acids. The V end lost 1 base, the J end lost 6 bases, and 6 bases lay between the germline ends. CDR3 loop: CASSPQGAGELFF. The CDR3, as DNA: TGTGCCAGCTCACCACAGGGGGCCGGGGAGCTGTTTTTT.

In this sample, this clonotype turned up a few times. This rearrangement joins TRBV5-5 to TRBJ2-3; D gene ambiguous. The germline V and J ends were trimmed by 4 bases and 2 bases, with 14 bases remaining between them. The V gene's germline CDR1 is SGHKS and CDR2 YYEKEE (reference sequence). The CDR3 is 15 amino acids. CDR3 sequence: CASSLLAENTDTQYF. In DNA, the CDR3 is TGTGCCAGCAGCCTTCTTGCGGAGAACACAGATACGCAGTATTTT.

The J gene is TRBJ2-5, the V gene TRBV7-3; D call uncertain. There are 14 residues in the CDR3. V lost 5 bases and J 5 bases, leaving 15 bases between the germline ends. Germline V CDR1 and CDR2: SGHTA, FQGTGA. This CDR3 is CASSPSGHGETQYF. The DNA for the CDR3 is TGTGCCAGCAGCCCGTCGGGCCACGGGGAGACCCAGTACTTC. The full variable domain, its missing parts supplied by reference TRBV7-3 and TRBJ2-5, is GAGVSQTPSNKVTEKGKYVELRCDPISGHTALYWYRQSLGQGPEFLIYFQGTGAADDSGLPNDRFFAVRPEGSVSTLKIQRTERGDSAVYLCASSPSGHGETQYFGPGTRLLVL.

This clonotype came up a few times. This chain joins TRBV7-9 and TRBJ2-3; TRBD1 is a possible D gene (6 bases). This CDR3 has 17 amino acids. The V gene lost 1 base and the J gene lost 0 bases, with 14 bases spanning the gap. Germline V lookup: CDR1 SEHNR, CDR2 FQNEAQ (reference sequence). The CDR3 spells CASSLVVGARSTDTQYF. The CDR3 DNA sequence: TGTGCCAGCAGCTTAGTGGTGGGGGCTAGAAGCACAGATACGCAGTATTTT.

V gene TRBV3-1 combines with J gene TRBJ1-1; D gene unclear. This CDR3 comprises 14 residues. Germline CDR1 is LGHDT and CDR2 is YNNKEL (reference sequence). The ends were cut back, 2 bases at V and 4 bases at J, with 11 bases in the middle. The CDR3 nucleotides are TGTGCCAGCAGCCAACGAGGGTCAAGCACTGAAGCTTTCTTT. It translates to CASSQRGSSTEAFF.

This clonotype was counted a few times. V and J are TRBV4-2 and TRBJ2-3; TRBD1 aligns across 7 bases. Per germline, CDR1 LGHNA and CDR2 YNFKEQ. The CDR3 has 16 residues. V trimming: 0 bases; J trimming: 7 bases; junction bases outside the gene matches: 10. CDR3 loop: CASSQDTGEIRNTQYF. CDR3 coding DNA: TGTGCCAGCAGCCAAGATACAGGGGAAATCCGTAATACGCAGTATTTT.

This clonotype was seen many times. The chain carries TRBV4-1 and TRBJ2-7; 10 nucleotides line up with TRBD1. The CDR3 extends over 15 amino acids. The junction had 3 bases not matched to a gene; V was cut back by 1 base and J by 3 bases. Per germline, CDR1 MGHRA and CDR2 YSYEKL. The CDR3 region is CASSQGTGGSYEQYF. The CDR3 DNA reads TGCGCCAGCAGCCAAGGGACAGGGGGTAGCTACGAGCAGTACTTC.

This chain joins TRBV6-2 or TRBV6-3 and TRBJ2-1; 8 positions match TRBD2. Trimming removed 2 bases from V and 7 bases from J; junction bases left unmatched: 13. CDR1 and CDR2 from the germline V gene are MNHEY and SVGEGT. The CDR3 runs to 17 residues. The DNA of the CDR3 is TGTGCCAGCAGTTACCCAGGGCGGGGGGCCAGTGGGAATGAGCAGTTCTTC. It encodes CASSYPGRGASGNEQFF.

This sequence joins TRBV7-8 and TRBJ2-5; the match to TRBD2 covers 9 bases. J lost 3 bases, V lost 2 bases, and 7 bases had no gene match. Germline CDR1 is SGHVS and CDR2 is FQNEAQ. The CDR3 length is 16 residues. The CDR3 sequence: CASSLKRLAGKETQYF. The CDR3 bases are TGTGCCAGCAGCTTAAAGAGGCTAGCGGGGAAAGAGACCCAGTACTTC.

V gene TRBV10-3 combines with J gene TRBJ2-5; unclear D gene. Trimming removed 0 bases from V and 5 bases from J, with 4 bases in between. Germline CDR1 is ENHRY and CDR2 is SYGVKD. The CDR3 totals 12 residues. CDR3 loop: CAISESLETQYF. Written as DNA, the CDR3 is TGTGCCATCAGTGAGTCTTTGGAGACCCAGTACTTC.

This clonotype was counted only a few times. This sequence joins TRBV30 and TRBJ2-7, with D possibly TRBD1 on 5 matching bases. CDR1 and CDR2 (germline): GTSNPN, SVGIG (reference sequence). This CDR3 spans 14 amino acids. The V end lost 4 bases, the J end lost 5 bases, and 18 bases lay between the germline ends. In nucleotides, the CDR3 is TGTGCCTGGAATCTGCGGCAGGGTCGCCACGAGCAGTACTTC. Residues: CAWNLRQGRHEQYF.

This clonotype was detected many times. This chain connects TRBV5-1 to TRBJ2-3, with TRBD1 identical over 9 bases. The CDR3 sequence is 14 residues long. J was trimmed by 5 bases and V by 5 bases; bases with no gene match: 6. Germline loops: CDR1 SGHRS, CDR2 YFSETQ. CDR3 amino acids: CASRQGAEGDTQYF. CDR3 coding DNA: TGCGCCAGCAGACAGGGGGCTGAAGGAGATACGCAGTATTTT.

This clonotype has more than one count but fewer than ten. The chain employs TRBV7-8 and TRBJ2-3, with a weak D call TRBD1 (5 bases). This CDR3 spans 13 amino acids. Germline assignment: CDR1 SGHVS and CDR2 FQNEAQ. Trimming stripped 6 bases from V and 6 bases from J, with 13 bases between. The CDR3 DNA is TGTGCCAGCAGGAACAGGTTCGCTGATACGCAGTATTTT. Residues: CASRNRFADTQYF. Looking up the rest from reference TRBV7-8 and TRBJ2-3 gives the full variable domain: GAGVSQSPRYKVAKRGQDVALRCDPISGHVSLFWYQQALGQGPEFLTYFQNEAQLDKSGLPSDRFFAERPEGSVSTLKIQRTQQEDSAVYLCASRNRFADTQYFGPGTRLTVL.

The V and J genes are TRBV27 and TRBJ2-2; 7 positions match TRBD2. This CDR3 comprises 15 residues. CDR1 MNHEY and CDR2 SMNVEV come from the germline V gene (reference sequence). V lost 7 bases, J lost 4 bases, and 9 bases stayed unmatched. The CDR3 nucleotides read TGTGCCAGCACTGACGGCCCGGGGGGCACCGGGGAGCTGTTTTTT. Protein product: CASTDGPGGTGELFF.

This sequence joins TRBV2 and TRBJ2-5; 9 nucleotides line up with TRBD1. The junction had 8 bases not matched to a gene; V was cut back by 4 bases and J by 5 bases. CDR1 is SNHLY and CDR2 is FYNNEI in the germline V gene. This CDR3 is 15 amino acids long. The chain's CDR3 is CASSGRDRAQETQYF. The CDR3 DNA reads as TGTGCCAGCAGTGGCCGGGACAGGGCCCAGGAGACCCAGTACTTC.

V gene TRBV29-1 combines with J gene TRBJ1-2; weak D call: TRBD1 (5 bases). The CDR3 loop spans 14 amino acids. Trimming shortened V by 0 bases and J by 8 bases, and 16 bases separated the two germline ends. Germline V gives CDR1 SQVTM, CDR2 ANQGSEA. The CDR3 loop reads CSVEDLGARRGYTF. The CDR3 DNA reads TGCAGCGTTGAAGATCTAGGGGCCCGGCGAGGCTACACCTTC.

V usage is TRBV7-9 and J usage is TRBJ2-3; the D call may be TRBD1 or TRBD2 (5 bases each). The CDR3 length is 15 residues. Germline V CDR1 and CDR2: SEHNR, FQNEAQ (reference sequence). V was clipped by 7 bases and J by 2 bases, with 16 bases between them. The CDR3 loop reads CASNEEYGTTDTQYF. CDR3 nucleotides: TGTGCCAGCAATGAGGAGTACGGGACCACAGATACGCAGTATTTT.

The table lists this clonotype with many counts. The CDR3 sequence: CASSPTRAGGINNEQFF. The DNA for the CDR3 is TGTGCCAGCAGCCCGACCCGAGCAGGGGGCATTAACAATGAGCAGTTCTTC. The rearrangement links TRBV12-3 or TRBV12-4 to TRBJ2-1, with 8 positions matching TRBD1. Trimming removed 6 bases from V and 5 bases from J; junction bases left unmatched: 15. The CDR3 consists of 17 residues.

A few counts support this clonotype. The V and J genes are TRBV11-2 and TRBJ1-6; D uncertain. CDR3 size: 13 residues. The V gene lost 0 bases and the J gene lost 8 bases, with 5 bases spanning the gap. Germline CDR1 SGHAT, CDR2 FQNNGV. CDR3 sequence reads: CASSLDTYSPLHF. CDR3 DNA: TGTGCCAGCAGCTTAGACACATATTCACCCCTCCACTTT.

This clonotype has just a few counts. The CDR3 sequence is CASSTVRGIAKNIQYF. CDR3 in DNA: TGTGCCAGCAGCACGGTCCGAGGGATAGCCAAAAACATTCAGTACTTC. The chain recombines TRBV27 with TRBJ2-4, with D possibly matching TRBD2 (5 bases). Germline assignment: CDR1 MNHEY and CDR2 SMNVEV (reference sequence). The CDR3 is 16 residues long. Trimming took 6 bases from V and 0 from J, leaving 15 bases between them.

This clonotype was counted only a few times. CDR3 coding DNA: TGCAGTGTCCGGGACAGCTATAATTCACCCCTCCACTTT. Protein: CSVRDSYNSPLHF. The chain joins TRBV20-1 to TRBJ1-6, with 7 nucleotides matching TRBD1. The CDR3 totals 13 residues. Germline V gene lookup returns CDR1 DFQATT and CDR2 SNEGSKA (reference sequence). The trim removed 7 bases at V and 3 bases at J, leaving 3 bases unmatched.

The chain uses TRBV7-2 and TRBJ2-6; the D is unclear. V shed 1 base and J shed 5 bases, with 6 bases lying between them. Germline CDR1 and CDR2: SGHTA and FQGNSA. The CDR3 totals 14 residues. In nucleotides, the CDR3 is TGTGCCAGCAGCTTAGAAGGCTGGGCCAACGTCCTGACTTTC. Translation: CASSLEGWANVLTF. Full variable domain (outside the CDR3, taken from reference TRBV7-2 and TRBJ2-6): GAGVSQSPSNKVTEKGKDVELRCDPISGHTALYWYRQSLGQGLEFLIYFQGNSAPDKSGLPSDRFSAERTGGSVSTLTIQRTQQEDSAVYLCASSLEGWANVLTFGAGSRLTVL.

The sample holds many counts of this clonotype. V usage is TRBV7-2 and J usage is TRBJ2-7; TRBD1 might be the D (6 bases). Germline lookup yields CDR1 SGHTA and CDR2 FQGNSA. The CDR3 spans 11 residues. Trimming left V 4 bases short and J 8 bases short, with 9 bases between. The CDR3 sequence: CASSSGQKQYF. The DNA for the CDR3 is TGTGCCAGCAGCTCCGGACAGAAGCAGTACTTC. Based on the CDR3 plus reference TRBV7-2 and TRBJ2-7, the full variable domain is GAGVSQSPSNKVTEKGKDVELRCDPISGHTALYWYRQSLGQGLEFLIYFQGNSAPDKSGLPSDRFSAERTGGSVSTLTIQRTQQEDSAVYLCASSSGQKQYFGPGTRLTVT.

The chain has TRBV7-9 and TRBJ2-5; 10 nucleotides line up with TRBD1. The CDR3 runs to 16 residues. V was clipped by 3 bases and J by 5 bases; unmatched bases: 9. The germline V gene has CDR1 SEHNR and CDR2 FQNEAQ (reference sequence). CDR3 bases: TGTGCCAGCAGCTTCGGGGACAGGGGTTTGCGGGAGACCCAGTACTTC. It encodes CASSFGDRGLRETQYF.

This chain uses TRBV5-6 with TRBJ2-5; D is perhaps TRBD2 (5 bases). This CDR3 comprises 14 residues. V was pared by 0 bases and J by 4 bases, with 10 bases between. Germline V lookup: CDR1 SGHDT, CDR2 YYEEEE. CDR3 bases: TGTGCCAGCAGCTTGGCGCGAGGGTCAGAGACCCAGTACTTC. This encodes CASSLARGSETQYF.

The chain couples TRBV27 to TRBJ1-4; maybe TRBD1 (5 bases). CDR3 length: 16 residues. Looked up from germline, CDR1 is MNHEY and CDR2 is SMNVEV (reference sequence). With 3 bases removed from V and 6 bases from J, the gap between germline ends came to 17 bases. The DNA of the CDR3 is TGTGCCAGCAGTTTGGGCCGGGACGGTCCCTATGAAAAACTGTTTTTT. Amino acids: CASSLGRDGPYEKLFF.